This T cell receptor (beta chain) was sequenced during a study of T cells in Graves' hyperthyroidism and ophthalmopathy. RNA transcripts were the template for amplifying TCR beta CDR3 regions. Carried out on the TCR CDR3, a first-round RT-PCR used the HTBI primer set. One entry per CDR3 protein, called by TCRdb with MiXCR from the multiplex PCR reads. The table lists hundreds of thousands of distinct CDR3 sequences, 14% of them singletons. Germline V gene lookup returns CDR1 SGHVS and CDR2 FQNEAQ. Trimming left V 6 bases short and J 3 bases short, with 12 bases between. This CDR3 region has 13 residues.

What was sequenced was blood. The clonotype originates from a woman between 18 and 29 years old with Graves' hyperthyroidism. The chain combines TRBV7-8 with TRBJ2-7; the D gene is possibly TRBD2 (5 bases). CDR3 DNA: TGTGCCAGCAGGCAGCTCCGGGGCTACGAGCAGTACTTC. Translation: CASRQLRGYEQYF.